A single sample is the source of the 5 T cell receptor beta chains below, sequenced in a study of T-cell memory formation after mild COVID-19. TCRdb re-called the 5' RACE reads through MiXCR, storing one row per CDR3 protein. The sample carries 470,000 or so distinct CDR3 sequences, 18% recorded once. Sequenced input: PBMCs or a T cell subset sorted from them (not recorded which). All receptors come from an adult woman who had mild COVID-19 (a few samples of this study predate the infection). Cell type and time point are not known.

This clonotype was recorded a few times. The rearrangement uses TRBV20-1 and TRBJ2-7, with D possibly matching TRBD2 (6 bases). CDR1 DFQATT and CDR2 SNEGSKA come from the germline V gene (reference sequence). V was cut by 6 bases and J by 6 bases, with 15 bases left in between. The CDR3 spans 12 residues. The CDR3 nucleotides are TGCAGTGCCCTGGGGGACTTGGGCGAGCAGTACTTC. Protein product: CSALGDLGEQYF.

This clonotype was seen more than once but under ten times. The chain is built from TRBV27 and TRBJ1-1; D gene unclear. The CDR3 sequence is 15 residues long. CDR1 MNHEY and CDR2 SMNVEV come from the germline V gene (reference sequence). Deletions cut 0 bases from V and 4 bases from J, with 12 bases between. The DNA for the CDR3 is TGTGCCAGCAGTTTATCGGTGGGGTCGAGCACTGAAGCTTTCTTT. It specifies CASSLSVGSSTEAFF.

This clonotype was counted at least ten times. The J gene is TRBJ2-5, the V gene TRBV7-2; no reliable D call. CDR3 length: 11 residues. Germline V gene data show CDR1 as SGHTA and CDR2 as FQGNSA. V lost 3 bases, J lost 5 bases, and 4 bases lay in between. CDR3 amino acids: CASSFSETQYF. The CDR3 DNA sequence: TGTGCCAGCAGCTTCTCGGAGACCCAGTACTTC. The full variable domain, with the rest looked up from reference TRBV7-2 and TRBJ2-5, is GAGVSQSPSNKVTEKGKDVELRCDPISGHTALYWYRQSLGQGLEFLIYFQGNSAPDKSGLPSDRFSAERTGGSVSTLTIQRTQQEDSAVYLCASSFSETQYFGPGTRLLVL.

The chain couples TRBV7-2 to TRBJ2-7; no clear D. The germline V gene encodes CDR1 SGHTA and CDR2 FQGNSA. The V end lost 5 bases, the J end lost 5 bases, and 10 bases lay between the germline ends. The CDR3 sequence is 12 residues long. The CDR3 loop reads CASSVKPHEQYF. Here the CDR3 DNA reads TGTGCCAGCAGCGTCAAGCCCCACGAGCAGTACTTC. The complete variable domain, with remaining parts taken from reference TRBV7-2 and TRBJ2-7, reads GAGVSQSPSNKVTEKGKDVELRCDPISGHTALYWYRQSLGQGLEFLIYFQGNSAPDKSGLPSDRFSAERTGGSVSTLTIQRTQQEDSAVYLCASSVKPHEQYFGPGTRLTVT.

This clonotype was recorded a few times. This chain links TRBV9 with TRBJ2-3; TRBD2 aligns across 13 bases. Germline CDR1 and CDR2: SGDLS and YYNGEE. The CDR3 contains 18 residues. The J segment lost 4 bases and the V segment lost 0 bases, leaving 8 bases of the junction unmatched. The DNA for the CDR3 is TGTGCCAGCAGCGTAGATCCACTAGCGGGGGGGATGGCAGATACGCAGTATTTT. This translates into CASSVDPLAGGMADTQYF.